This T cell receptor beta chain was documented in a study of shared clonotypes between healthy human individuals (dated by TCRdb to 2020 to 2022). For context, the study as a whole: Two women and a few men aged 18 to 49 years were included in the cohort. For each donor, CD4 naive and CD4 memory were each given three plates, CD8 naive was given two plates, and CD8 memory was given one plate. The study deeply sequenced blood TCR repertoires of five healthy adults to estimate repertoire size and the extent of clonotype sharing between individuals. Libraries were prepared and TCR repertoires were sequenced by different laboratories using diverse techniques, in order to increase sequencing depth and limit assay-specific biases. Between about 0.9 and 9 billion PBMCs per donor were obtained by leukapheresis.

Using the deep immunoSEQ assay, TCR CDR3 regions were amplified from genomic DNA by multiplex PCR. For each cell subset, the extracted genomic DNA was distributed evenly across all wells of several immunoSEQ 96-well plates, and each plate served as one replicate. For sorted subsets, around 200 ng genomic DNA, equal to 30,000 or so T cell genomes, was loaded into each replicate PCR. Purified libraries were quantified with a Qubit 3.0 fluorometer, sized on a Bioanalyzer 2100, and re-quantified with the KAPA Library Quantification kit. Every immunoSEQ 96-well plate was sequenced on a dedicated single-read 150-cycle Illumina NextSeq 550 flow cell. In the authors' own workflow: The immunoSEQ output contained only junctional sequences without quality scores, so filtering could not match that applied to full-length reads. To assign V/J genes and CDR3, sequences were annotated using PyIR, a Python wrapper for IgBLAST v1.9, with IMGT germline references. Reads were filtered out if the reads had weak V/J assignments (E-value above 1e-6), no CDR3, stop codons, out-of-frame junctions, or ambiguous translated residues. V3J clonotypes were defined as sequences sharing an identical inferred V gene, J gene, and CDR3 amino acid sequence. To compute the percentage overlap between repertoires, the number of shared unique clonotypes was divided by the size of the smaller repertoire. Richness of each repertoire was evaluated using RTK rarefaction, the Chao1 estimator, and Recon v2.1 estimates of unobserved clonotypes. Generation probabilities were computed with OLGA for all TCRbeta clonotypes obtained by the gDNA method from a few donors. In TCRdb, the immuneACCESS table is reduced to in-frame sequences with V and J assigned. These tables do not hold every clone; where another copy was compared, an unresolved V gene accounts for under half, and the others remain unexplained. Clone size and the V and J calls come from that table; the DNA yielded D and trimming. This sample lists under 2,000,000 clones; roughly 94% were detected once. Under 1.5% of the sample lies in the top ten.

CD8 naive samples consisted of CD45RO-negative cells that were positively selected for CCR7, yielding a CD45RA+CCR7+ population without TemRA cells. The donors were healthy, HIV-negative adults who had no recently reported acute infections or vaccinations. Every donor was a Caucasian adult living in Nashville, Tennessee, USA. Blood was collected by leukapheresis, and PBMCs were isolated by Ficoll-Histopaque density gradient centrifugation and then cryopreserved in liquid nitrogen vapor phase. Analytical flow cytometry was used to check the purity and quantity of each magnetically sorted T cell population. Genomic DNA was isolated from each sorted fraction and quantified by UV absorbance on a Nanodrop 2000c. Looking up the germline V gene yields CDR1 MDHEN and CDR2 SYDVKM. A distance of 18 bases separates the germline ends of V and J, which lose 3 bases and 1 base respectively. The CDR3 contains 17 residues, cysteine and phenylalanine counted. The DNA shown is the 51-base CDR3, in frame from base 1.

Comment on this clone: Its specific antigen is unknown. Base qualities are not provided; no much larger clone lies one nucleotide away.

Study-wide findings and limitations: Naive subsets generally had larger estimated clonotype richness than memory subsets. Across a few donors, 4.5% to 6.5% of naive CD4, 3% to 4% of naive CD8, under 2.5% of memory CD4, and 0.3% to 0.45% of memory CD8 clonotypes were shared. Rarefaction of sorted-subset datasets indicated incomplete sequencing despite the large sequencing depth. Based on pairwise subsampling, the degree of clonotype sharing among donors was expected to be affected by sequencing depth. Sampling was restricted to blood, and TCR repertoires in tissue are likely to differ from TCR repertoires in blood. Because the study included a small number of donors, the genetic and exposure-history diversity represented was limited. Compared with non-shared clonotypes, the clonotypes found in all four sorted-subset donors had higher generation probabilities.

Sequencing was performed on naive CD8+ T cells sorted from blood. The intended sense of this specimen's cell subset or site label: CD45RA+CCR7+. The chain links TRBV28 with TRBJ2-5; matching of 5 bases hints at TRBD1 as the D gene. The receptor was derived from a man aged 18 to 30 in good health. The DNA sequence is TGTGCCAGCAGTTTCCATGACTCGACAGTCATCCAAGAGACCCAGTACTTC. Protein translation: CASSFHDSTVIQETQYF.